This T cell receptor beta chain was sequenced for a study of patients and donors after allogeneic stem cell transplantation. One entry per CDR3 protein results from TCRdb running MiXCR on the RT-PCR reads. Counted here are fewer than 500,000 distinct CDR3 sequences, about a sixth occurring once; the ten biggest clones make up roughly 7.2%. Germline CDR1 reads SGHTA; CDR2 reads FQGTGA. The CDR3 has 15 amino acids. The V and J ends lost 4 bases and 9 bases, in that order; junction bases with no gene match: 7. Sequencing input: blood, either unsorted or a sorted T cell fraction (not recorded which). The genes are TRBV7-3 and TRBJ2-1, with 12 nucleotides matching TRBD2. The clonotype comes from a human donor who was either an allogeneic HSCT recipient or a stem cell or donor lymphocyte infusion donor (not recorded which). It is not recorded whose cells these are; they may come from a transplant donor. CDR3: CASSSGLAGPGEQFF. DNA for the CDR3: TGTGCCAGCAGCTCCGGACTAGCGGGGCCCGGTGAGCAGTTCTTC.